The sequence of this T cell receptor (beta chain) was determined in a study of CD8 T cells in Susac syndrome. Trimming left V 3 bases short and J 3 bases short, with 10 bases between. The CDR3 is 13 amino acids. Germline V gene sequence: CDR1 DFQATT, CDR2 SNEGSKA (reference sequence). RNA amounts of about 0.45 to 1 ug underwent reverse transcription with random hexamers. TCRdb itself ran the immunoSEQ multiplex PCR reads through MiXCR, one entry per CDR3 protein. The sample includes around 180,000 distinct CDR3 sequences, 85% to 95% of them seen just once. Sequencing was carried out using CD4+ T cells from PBMCs. The origin of this receptor is a human donor with Susac syndrome. This chain connects TRBV20-1 to TRBJ2-3; D perhaps matches TRBD2 (5 bases). CDR3 sequence reads: CSASILATDTQYF. The CDR3 DNA is TGCAGTGCTAGTATTCTAGCAACAGATACGCAGTATTTT.